The clone carrying this T cell receptor (beta chain) was counted a single time. In the original processing: Cell counts per sample came from amplifying reference gene primers. TCRdb's table, derived via immunoSEQ multiplex PCR, lists solely in-frame clones and lacks some. Clone size and V and J calls were adopted from that table, with D and trimming inferred from the DNA. Of 95,000 to 150,000 clones listed, 70% to 85% are singletons. The data were taken from a study of blood T cell repertoires in COVID-19. Whole-study context: Italy, Spain and the United States were the sources of the convalescent and acute COVID-19 samples. The analysed material was cDNA or gDNA that came from T cells, B-cell-depleted T cells, or PBMCs.

J lost 4 bases, V lost 5 bases, and 5 bases had no gene match. The CDR3 spans 14 residues. Germline V gene sequence: CDR1 MNHEY, CDR2 SVGAGI. This clonotype was sampled from a woman in her 70s with acute or convalescent COVID-19. The chain recombines TRBV6-5 with TRBJ1-5; TRBD1 aligns across 7 bases. Sequencing was done on a sample of peripheral blood. As DNA, the CDR3 is TGTGCCAGCAGTCCCGGGACAGCTAATCAGCCCCAGCATTTT. This gives the protein CASSPGTANQPQHF.